Below, 31 T cell receptor beta chains from the same sample are listed, as sequenced in a study of radiation and T cells in renal cell carcinoma. The method was immunoSEQ multiplex PCR; TCRdb's version includes in-frame clones alone and lacks a portion of them. The table has 150,000 or so clones, roughly 88% seen once. Time point of the sample: baseline pretreatment blood. Specified treatment: 15 Gy SBRT to primary tumor, nephrectomy 4 weeks later. Sequences were derived from blood, sampled from a patient whose treatment included radiotherapy and nephrectomy. The source is a woman aged 45-65 years with renal cell carcinoma.

V and J are TRBV6-5 and TRBJ1-2; no definite D call. The CDR3 length is 15 residues. Per the germline V gene, CDR1 is MNHEY and CDR2 is SVGAGI. V lost 2 bases and J 8 bases, leaving 18 bases between the germline ends. The DNA of the CDR3 is TGTGCCAGCAGTTACAGCCCCTTCGGGGTCGGAGGCTACACCTTC. Its translation: CASSYSPFGVGGYTF.

This chain connects TRBV19 to TRBJ2-1; TRBD2 aligns across 7 bases. This CDR3 contains 14 residues. Unmatched junction bases numbered 6, after V lost 7 bases and J lost 3 bases. Per the germline V gene, CDR1 is LNHDA and CDR2 is SQIVND (reference sequence). The DNA for the CDR3 is TGTGCCAGTAAGGTGAGCGGGAACTACAATGAGCAGTTCTTC. Its protein product is CASKVSGNYNEQFF. Together with reference TRBV19 and TRBJ2-1, the CDR3 gives the full variable domain: DGGITQSPKYLFRKEGQNVTLSCEQNLNHDAMYWYRQDPGQGLRLIYYSQIVNDFQKGDIAEGYSVSREKKESFPLTVTSAQKNPTAFYLCASKVSGNYNEQFFGPGTRLTVL.

This clone was seen more than once but under ten times. V gene TRBV5-4 combines with J gene TRBJ1-1, with TRBD1 matching over 8 bases. The germline gives CDR1 SGHNT, CDR2 YYREEE (reference sequence). CDR3 length equals 15 residues. The V gene end was trimmed by 0 bases and the J gene end by 3 bases; junction bases not matched to a gene: 4. The CDR3 sequence is CASSLGTGRYTEAFF. The CDR3 DNA is TGTGCCAGCAGCTTGGGGACAGGGAGGTACACTGAAGCTTTCTTT.

Here the CDR3 reads CASSGESGARTEAFF. In nucleotides, the CDR3 is TGCGCCAGCAGCGGAGAATCAGGGGCGAGGACTGAAGCTTTCTTT. V gene TRBV5-1 combines with J gene TRBJ1-1, with a tentative D call TRBD1 (6 bases). The CDR3 totals 15 residues. V was trimmed by 4 bases and J by 5 bases, leaving 18 bases between them. Germline CDR1 and CDR2: SGHRS and YFSETQ. The full variable domain, with the rest looked up from reference TRBV5-1 and TRBJ1-1, is KAGVTQTPRYLIKTRGQQVTLSCSPISGHRSVSWYQQTPGQGLQFLFEYFSETQRNKGNFPGRFSGRQFSNSRSEMNVSTLELGDSALYLCASSGESGARTEAFFGQGTRLTVV.

The rearrangement links TRBV6-5 to TRBJ1-2; D possibly corresponds to TRBD1 (5 bases). The CDR3 covers 13 residues. Looked up from germline, CDR1 is MNHEY and CDR2 is SVGAGI. The V end was cut by 6 bases, the J end by 2 bases, with 10 bases between. The CDR3 sequence is CASRPGRNYGYTF. CDR3 bases: TGTGCCAGCAGACCGGGACGGAACTATGGCTACACCTTC.

The rearrangement joins TRBV25-1 to TRBJ2-7; D call uncertain. The CDR3 covers 11 residues. Trimming removed 8 bases at V and 5 bases at J, with 10 bases between. Germline assignment: CDR1 MGHDK and CDR2 SYGVNS. CDR3 residues: CASLERNEQYF. CDR3 bases: TGTGCCAGCCTAGAAAGGAACGAGCAGTACTTC.

This clone came up a few times. The rearrangement links TRBV5-4 to TRBJ1-6; D might be TRBD1 (5 bases). There are 15 residues in the CDR3. V lost 1 base to trimming and J lost 10 bases, with 15 bases between them. CDR1 and CDR2 (germline): SGHNT, YYREEE (reference sequence). The CDR3 DNA reads TGTGCCAGCAGCTTGAGGCAGGGTATTGAATCACCCCTCCACTTT. It codes for CASSLRQGIESPLHF. The variable domain in full, completed from reference TRBV5-4 and TRBJ1-6, reads ETGVTQSPTHLIKTRGQQVTLRCSSQSGHNTVSWYQQALGQGPQFIFQYYREEENGRGNFPPRFSGLQFPNYSSELNVNALELDDSALYLCASSLRQGIESPLHFGNGTRLTVT.

The rearrangement uses TRBV19 and TRBJ1-5; the match to TRBD1 covers 8 bases. With V trimmed by 6 bases and J by 4 bases, 8 bases remained unmatched. Germline V CDR1 and CDR2: LNHDA, SQIVND (reference sequence). This CDR3 is 15 amino acids long. The CDR3 spells CASRLDRVDNQPQHF. Here the CDR3 DNA reads TGTGCCAGTAGGTTGGACAGGGTTGATAATCAGCCCCAGCATTTT.

The V call is TRBV2, the J call TRBJ1-2; 9 bases are shared with TRBD1. CDR3 length equals 14 residues. CDR1 is SNHLY and CDR2 is FYNNEI in the germline V gene. The V gene end was trimmed by 7 bases and the J gene end by 5 bases; junction bases not matched to a gene: 8. The DNA for the CDR3 is TGTGCCAGCAAGAGGACAGGGGCTGAGTATGGCTACACCTTC. It codes for CASKRTGAEYGYTF. Combining the CDR3 with reference TRBV2 and TRBJ1-2 gives the whole variable domain EPEVTQTPSHQVTQMGQEVILRCVPISNHLYFYWYRQILGQKVEFLVSFYNNEISEKSEIFDDQFSVERPDGSNFTLKIRSTKLEDSAMYFCASKRTGAEYGYTFGSGTRLTVV.

The chain uses TRBV15 and TRBJ2-2; D is unresolved. This CDR3 has 13 amino acids. CDR1 is LNHNV and CDR2 is YYDKDF in the germline V gene (reference sequence). V was clipped by 7 bases and J by 1 base, with 7 bases between them. The CDR3 spells CATTLQNTGELFF. In DNA, the CDR3 is TGTGCCACCACTCTGCAGAACACCGGGGAGCTGTTTTTT.

The chain has TRBV7-2 and TRBJ2-7, with a possible D match to TRBD1 (6 bases). Between the trimmed V and J ends, which lost 5 bases and 6 bases, there was a span of 14 bases. Per the germline V gene, CDR1 is SGHTA and CDR2 is FQGNSA. This CDR3 comprises 13 residues. The CDR3 region is CASSIQGLGEQYF. DNA of the CDR3: TGTGCCAGCAGCATCCAGGGGCTAGGCGAGCAGTACTTC.

This rearrangement joins TRBV4-1 to TRBJ1-3; possibly TRBD1 for D (5 bases). Germline CDR1 is MGHRA and CDR2 is YSYEKL. V lost 0 bases to trimming and J lost 2 bases, with 14 bases between them. The CDR3 has 17 residues. The chain's CDR3 is CASSQETWGGAGNTIYF. The CDR3 DNA reads as TGCGCCAGCAGCCAAGAAACCTGGGGGGGAGCTGGAAACACCATATATTTT.

The chain recombines TRBV5-1 with TRBJ2-5; D unresolved. Deletions cut 0 bases from V and 2 bases from J, with 11 bases between. Germline V lookup: CDR1 SGHRS, CDR2 YFSETQ. This CDR3 is built from 15 residues. In DNA, the CDR3 is TGCGCCAGCAGCTTGGCGGCAGCAACACAAGAGACCCAGTACTTC. This translates into CASSLAAATQETQYF. Full variable domain (remainder filled in from reference TRBV5-1 and TRBJ2-5): KAGVTQTPRYLIKTRGQQVTLSCSPISGHRSVSWYQQTPGQGLQFLFEYFSETQRNKGNFPGRFSGRQFSNSRSEMNVSTLELGDSALYLCASSLAAATQETQYFGPGTRLLVL.

J is TRBJ1-1 and V is TRBV5-6; weak D call: TRBD1 (6 bases). V lost 3 bases and J 5 bases, leaving 20 bases between the germline ends. Germline CDR1 SGHDT, CDR2 YYEEEE. The CDR3 is made up of 16 amino acids. Here the CDR3 DNA reads TGTGCCAGCAGCTCGACAGGTCGGAACCTGAGGACTGAAGCTTTCTTT. Translating gives CASSSTGRNLRTEAFF.

The chain recombines TRBV7-2 with TRBJ2-7, with 7 nucleotides matching TRBD2. CDR1 is SGHTA, CDR2 FQGNSA, per germline. This CDR3 spans 16 amino acids. With 1 base clipped from V and 0 bases from J, the junction kept 6 bases outside the gene matches. The CDR3 here is CASSLGSGSSSYEQYF. DNA of the CDR3: TGTGCCAGCAGCTTAGGTAGCGGGTCCAGCTCCTACGAGCAGTACTTC.

CDR3 nucleotides: TGCGCCAGCAGCCCGGGGTCCACAAGCTCCTACAATGAGCAGTTCTTC. Encoded protein: CASSPGSTSSYNEQFF. V usage is TRBV4-3 and J usage is TRBJ2-1, with D tentatively TRBD2 (5 bases). In germline, CDR1 is LGHNA, CDR2 YSLEER. This CDR3 is built from 16 residues. With 4 bases removed from V and 0 bases from J, the gap between germline ends came to 13 bases.

Details on this clone: An end of the junction does not agree with germline; a read error may underlie this. The chain uses TRBV10-3 and TRBJ1-5; a possible D gene is TRBD1 (6 bases). The CDR3 totals 14 residues. Germline values: CDR1 ENHRY, CDR2 SYGVKD. The CDR3 sequence: CASSGLQGNQPQHF. CDR3 in DNA: TGTGCCAGCAGTGGTCTACAGGGAAATCAGCCCCAGCATTTT.

CDR3 sequence: CASRSGAGGPYEQYF. Written as DNA, the CDR3 is TGCGCCAGCAGATCGGGAGCGGGGGGGCCCTACGAGCAGTACTTC. The chain recombines TRBV5-1 with TRBJ2-7, with 10 bases aligning to TRBD2. The CDR3 totals 15 residues. Trimming removed 5 bases from V and 2 bases from J; junction bases left unmatched: 7. The germline gives CDR1 SGHRS, CDR2 YFSETQ.

The chain recombines TRBV7-3 with TRBJ1-5; D is unclear. The V gene lost 5 bases and the J gene lost 4 bases, with 9 bases spanning the gap. CDR1 is SGHTA, CDR2 FQGTGA, per germline. The CDR3 has 13 residues. Written as DNA, the CDR3 is TGTGCCAGCAGCCCGATGCCGAATCAGCCCCAGCATTTT. It encodes CASSPMPNQPQHF.

V and J are TRBV12-5 and TRBJ2-3; D possibly corresponds to TRBD1 (6 bases). The CDR3 extends over 14 amino acids. The V and J ends lost 1 base and 6 bases respectively, with 11 bases between them. The germline CDR1 and CDR2 sequences are LGHNT and FRNRAP. The CDR3 loop reads CASGLDRVGDTQYF. CDR3 DNA: TGTGCTAGTGGTTTGGACAGGGTGGGGGATACGCAGTATTTT.

The chain links TRBV11-2 to TRBJ2-7; D is uncertain. The germline V gene has CDR1 SGHAT and CDR2 FQNNGV. The CDR3 consists of 15 residues. Trimming pared 3 bases from V and 2 bases from J, leaving 14 bases between. This CDR3 is CASSFRVSPPYEQYF. The DNA for the CDR3 is TGTGCCAGCAGCTTTAGGGTCAGCCCCCCCTACGAGCAGTACTTC.

V and J are TRBV5-1 and TRBJ2-2; D not certain. The CDR3 totals 15 residues. V was trimmed by 0 bases and J by 4 bases, leaving 10 bases between them. Per the germline V gene, CDR1 is SGHRS and CDR2 is YFSETQ. CDR3 DNA: TGCGCCAGCAGCTTGGAGTCCAGAGGCACCGGGGAGCTGTTTTTT. This translates into CASSLESRGTGELFF. The variable domain in full, with the rest retrieved from reference TRBV5-1 and TRBJ2-2, is KAGVTQTPRYLIKTRGQQVTLSCSPISGHRSVSWYQQTPGQGLQFLFEYFSETQRNKGNFPGRFSGRQFSNSRSEMNVSTLELGDSALYLCASSLESRGTGELFFGEGSRLTVL.

This sequence joins TRBV7-3 and TRBJ1-6; possibly TRBD1 for D (6 bases). This CDR3 contains 16 residues. The ends were cut back, 1 base at V and 5 bases at J, with 12 bases in the middle. The germline V gene has CDR1 SGHTA and CDR2 FQGTGA. CDR3 in amino acids: CASSLMGARDNSPLHF. The CDR3 nucleotides read TGTGCCAGCAGCTTAATGGGGGCTCGGGATAATTCACCCCTCCACTTT.

The chain carries TRBV19 and TRBJ2-1, with 8 bases identical to TRBD2. V trimming: 5 bases; J trimming: 0 bases; junction bases outside the gene matches: 12. The length of the CDR3 is 18 residues. CDR1 LNHDA and CDR2 SQIVND come from the germline V gene (reference sequence). DNA for the CDR3: TGTGCCAGTAGTCTAAACACGGGAGCGGGGGCCTCCTACAATGAGCAGTTCTTC. The encoded protein is CASSLNTGAGASYNEQFF.

This chain connects TRBV5-1 to TRBJ1-1; D gene unclear. The CDR3 covers 11 residues. Germline assignment: CDR1 SGHRS and CDR2 YFSETQ. V lost 3 bases to trimming and J lost 7 bases, with 7 bases between them. In DNA form, the CDR3 reads TGCGCCAGCAGCTCCGAGGTTGAAGCTTTCTTT. Translating it yields CASSSEVEAFF.

The chain couples TRBV10-3 to TRBJ1-6; no definite D call. Deletions cut 6 bases from V and 5 bases from J, with 11 bases between. Germline loops: CDR1 ENHRY, CDR2 SYGVKD. The CDR3 runs 14 residues. This chain's CDR3 is CAIRPGTNNSPLHF. Written as DNA, the CDR3 is TGTGCCATCAGGCCCGGAACTAATAATTCACCCCTCCACTTT.

The genes are TRBV23-1 and TRBJ2-7, with 10 bases that match TRBD1. TRBV23-1 is assigned to the ORF class and has an uncertain function. The CDR3 is 16 residues long. V lost 7 bases and J lost 6; bases outside the gene matches: 15. CDR3 sequence reads: CASKNPGTGVPGEQYF. As DNA, the CDR3 is TGCGCCAGCAAAAATCCCGGGACAGGGGTTCCAGGCGAGCAGTACTTC.

The chain has TRBV4-1 and TRBJ2-5; D not certain. Germline values: CDR1 MGHRA, CDR2 YSYEKL. The CDR3 is made up of 14 amino acids. Trimming left V 6 bases short and J 3 bases short, with 14 bases between. This CDR3 reads CASSHQIKEETQYF. In DNA form, the CDR3 reads TGCGCCAGCAGTCACCAAATAAAAGAAGAGACCCAGTACTTC.

The V and J genes are TRBV11-1 and TRBJ2-5; D remains ambiguous. V lost 5 bases and J lost 1, with 8 bases in between. CDR1 SGHAT and CDR2 FQDESV come from the germline V gene (reference sequence). This CDR3 region has 13 residues. The CDR3 reads CASSRRFQETQYF. In DNA, the CDR3 is TGTGCCAGCAGCCGACGGTTCCAAGAGACCCAGTACTTC.

The chain recombines TRBV4-1 with TRBJ2-2; 9 bases fit TRBD1. Germline assignment: CDR1 MGHRA and CDR2 YSYEKL. V was pared by 4 bases and J by 3 bases, with 3 bases of the junction left unmatched. The CDR3 is 15 amino acids. The CDR3 DNA is TGCGCCAGCAGCCGCTGGACAGGGGACACCGGGGAGCTGTTTTTT. Protein sequence: CASSRWTGDTGELFF.

The chain couples TRBV5-1 to TRBJ2-5; possibly TRBD1 for D (6 bases). Germline-derived CDR1 and CDR2 are SGHRS and YFSETQ. V was shortened by 0 bases and J by 6 bases, with 12 bases between the two germline ends. The CDR3 loop spans 14 amino acids. CDR3 nucleotide sequence: TGCGCCAGCAGCTTGGTTGCAGGGGTGAAGACCCAGTACTTC. This translates into CASSLVAGVKTQYF.